The source of this T cell receptor beta chain is a study of T cell responses to AZD1222 COVID-19 vaccine. Whole-study context: Some second doses came at about 4 weeks and others at about 12 weeks; these were pooled. Regarding the study as a whole: The breadth and depth of Spike-specific TCRs increased once two AZD1222 doses had been given. Donors, mostly white British, included more females; clonal diversity was possibly underestimated.

CDR1 is SNHLY and CDR2 is FYNNEI in the germline V gene. The CDR3 totals 13 residues. V dropped 0 bases and J dropped 5 bases, with 7 bases sitting between them. This clone appeared once. Antigen unknown. Sequenced by immunoSEQ multiplex PCR; TCRdb stores in-frame clones only, minus some. This table holds approximately 180,000 clones, 70% to 90% found once. The chain recombines TRBV2 with TRBJ1-2; tentatively, D is TRBD1 (6 bases). The input for sequencing was peripheral blood, taken on day 0 of AZD1222 vaccination. The clonotype was recovered from an adult in good health. This CDR3 is CASSEARGYGYTF. DNA for the CDR3: TGTGCCAGCAGTGAAGCGAGGGGGTATGGCTACACCTTC.